This TCR beta chain derives from a study of Ad26.COV2.S vaccination and SARS-CoV-2 variants. A note on this clone: Its antigen remains unidentified.

Measured with immunoSEQ multiplex PCR; TCRdb has only the in-frame clones, and not every one. The data contain 350,000 to 450,000 clones, 83% of them singletons. The treatment: 15 to 20 received Ad26.COV2.S at low or high dose, single or two shots; several received placebo; per-sample allocation not given. The investigators took samples on day 63 after the first vaccine or placebo injection. This vaccine is an Ad26 vector that expresses the Wuhan-strain SARS-CoV-2 spike. General observations from the study: People who got the vaccine or the placebo had similar non-spike TCR breadth. Substantial breadth was reportedly displayed by spike-specific CD8+ and CD4+ T cell responses after vaccination. From the TCR breadth and depth analyses, total T cell responses may have been underestimated.

The CDR3 loop spans 13 amino acids. Germline lookup yields CDR1 MNHEY and CDR2 SVGAGI. Trimming pared 3 bases from V and 14 bases from J, leaving 19 bases between. V usage is TRBV6-5 and J usage is TRBJ1-2; no firm D call. The sequencing used peripheral blood, collected in a trial of Ad26.COV2.S vaccine versus placebo. The source is a person aged 18-60 years who received the Ad26.COV2.S COVID-19 vaccine or a placebo. The CDR3 is CASSYGISGRLTF. The DNA of the CDR3 is TGTGCCAGCAGTTATGGAATTTCTGGGCGGTTAACCTTC.